A single sample gave rise to the 3 T cell receptor beta chains below, sequenced in a study of blood T cell repertoires in COVID-19 (dated by TCRdb to 2018 to 2021). Receptor amplification or capture employed the immunoSEQ multiplex PCR assay. In its TCRdb copy, this immuneACCESS table keeps in-frame sequences only and misses some clones. Where compared with another copy, unresolved V genes explain less than half of these, and the others have no known cause. The table for this sample lists roughly 160,000 clones; approximately 81% of them were counted only once. The ten largest make up 10% of the sample. The specimen was peripheral blood. Source of these receptors: a woman of 80 years or more with active or convalescent COVID-19.

The rearrangement links TRBV10-3 to TRBJ2-1; D is possibly TRBD1 (6 bases). V shed 7 bases and J shed 8 bases, with 12 bases lying between them. Germline V gene data show CDR1 as ENHRY and CDR2 as SYGVKD. This CDR3 comprises 12 residues. The CDR3 sequence: CAITRGSDEQFF. CDR3 DNA sequence: TGTGCCATCACGAGGGGGAGCGATGAGCAGTTCTTC.

The chain carries TRBV25-1 and TRBJ2-2, with 11 bases matching TRBD2. The germline gives CDR1 MGHDK, CDR2 SYGVNS. This CDR3 has 14 residues. V shed 10 bases, J shed 8 bases, and the junction held 9 bases outside the gene matches. The CDR3 is CATTSGIGGGELFF. CDR3 in DNA: TGTGCCACGACTAGCGGGATCGGGGGTGGGGAGCTGTTTTTT. The whole variable domain, remainder taken from reference TRBV25-1 and TRBJ2-2, is EADIYQTPRYLVIGTGKKITLECSQTMGHDKMYWYQQDPGMELHLIHYSYGVNSTEKGDLSSESTVSRIRTEHFPLTLESARPSHTSQYLCATTSGIGGGELFFGEGSRLTVL.

J is TRBJ2-7 and V is TRBV27; tentatively, D is TRBD1 (6 bases). The V and J ends lost 5 bases and 3 bases respectively, with 11 bases between them. There are 13 residues in the CDR3. Germline assignment: CDR1 MNHEY and CDR2 SMNVEV (reference sequence). This CDR3 reads CASSMGHGYEQYF. CDR3 in DNA: TGTGCCAGCAGTATGGGACACGGCTACGAGCAGTACTTC.